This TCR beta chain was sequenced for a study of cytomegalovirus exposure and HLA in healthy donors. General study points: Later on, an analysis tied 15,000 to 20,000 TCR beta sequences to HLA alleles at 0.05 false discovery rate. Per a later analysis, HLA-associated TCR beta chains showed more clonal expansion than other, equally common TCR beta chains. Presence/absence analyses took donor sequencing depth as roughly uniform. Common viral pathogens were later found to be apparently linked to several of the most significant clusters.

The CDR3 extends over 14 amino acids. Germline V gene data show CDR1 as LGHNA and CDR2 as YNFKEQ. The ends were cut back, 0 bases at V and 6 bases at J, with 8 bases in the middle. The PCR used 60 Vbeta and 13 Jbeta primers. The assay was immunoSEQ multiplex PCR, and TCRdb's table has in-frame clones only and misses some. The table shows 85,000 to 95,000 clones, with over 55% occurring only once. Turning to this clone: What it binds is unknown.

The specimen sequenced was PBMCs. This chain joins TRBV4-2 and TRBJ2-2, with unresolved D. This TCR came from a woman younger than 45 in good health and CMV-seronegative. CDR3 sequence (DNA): TGTGCCAGCAGCCAAGATGCGTTGCCCGGGGAGCTGTTTTTT. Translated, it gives CASSQDALPGELFF.